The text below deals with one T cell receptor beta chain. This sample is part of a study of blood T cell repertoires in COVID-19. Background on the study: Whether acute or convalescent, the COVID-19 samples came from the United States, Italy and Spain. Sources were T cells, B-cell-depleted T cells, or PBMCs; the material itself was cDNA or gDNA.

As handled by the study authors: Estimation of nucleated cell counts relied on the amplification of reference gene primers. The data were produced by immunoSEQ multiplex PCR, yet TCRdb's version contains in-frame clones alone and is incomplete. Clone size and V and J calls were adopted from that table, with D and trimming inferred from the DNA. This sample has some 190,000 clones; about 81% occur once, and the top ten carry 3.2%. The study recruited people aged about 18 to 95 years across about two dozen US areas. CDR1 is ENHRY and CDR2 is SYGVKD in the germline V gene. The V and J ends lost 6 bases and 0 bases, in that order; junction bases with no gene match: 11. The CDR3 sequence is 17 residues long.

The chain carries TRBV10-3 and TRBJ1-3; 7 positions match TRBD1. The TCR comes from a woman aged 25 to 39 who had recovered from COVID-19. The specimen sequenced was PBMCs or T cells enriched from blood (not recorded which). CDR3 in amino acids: CAISRQGSSLSGNTIYF. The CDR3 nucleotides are TGTGCCATCAGCAGACAGGGTTCGTCTCTCTCTGGAAACACCATATATTTT.